A selection of T cell receptor beta chains follows, all from one sample in a study of a mutant IDH1 vaccine in newly diagnosed glioma. What these receptors recognize is not known. Clones were sequenced by immunoSEQ multiplex PCR, and TCRdb holds only the in-frame ones, with some missing. Seen here are around 60,000 clones, roughly 79% observed once, and the top ten hold 5.4%. Sequencing was performed on PBMCs, taken from a glioma patient whose treatment included an IDH1 peptide vaccine. These receptors came from a middle-aged man with glioma. Both conserved end residues are part of each CDR3. A D gene is named only where the DNA matches it firmly. Clone size, where shown, is once, few, many, or a class for clones that have expanded.

J,D,size,V,DNA,CDR3
TRBJ2-1,NA,NA,TRBV7-2,TGTGCCAGCAGCCCCCAGAGGTCGAGCTCCTACAATGAGCAGTTCTTC,CASSPQRSSSYNEQFF
TRBJ2-7,TRBD2,NA,TRBV11-2,TGTGCCAGCAGCTTAGCCCATCGACTAGCGGGGCAAGGGGAGCAGTACTTC,CASSLAHRLAGQGEQYF
TRBJ2-7,TRBD1,NA,TRBV9,TGTGCCAGCAGCGTAGCTAAGTCATCCCGGGACAGGGGCGGCGAGCAGTACTTC,CASSVAKSSRDRGGEQYF
TRBJ2-7,TRBD2,once,TRBV5-4,TGTGCCAGCAGCACCCCCGGGACTATCTACTTCGGAGAGCAGTACTTC,CASSTPGTIYFGEQYF
TRBJ2-1,NA,NA,TRBV9,TGTGCCAGCAGCGTATTCGACTACAATGAGCAGTTCTTC,CASSVFDYNEQFF
TRBJ1-1,NA,NA,TRBV19,TGTGCCAGTAGTATATATGGGGTTGAAGCTTTCTTT,CASSIYGVEAFF
TRBJ1-5,TRBD1,NA,TRBV29-1,TGCAGCGTGTCGGGACAGCGTAGCAATCAGCCCCAGCATTTT,CSVSGQRSNQPQHF
TRBJ2-5,NA,NA,TRBV5-4,TGTGCCAGCAGCCCGGGGGGCCGAGAAGAGACCCAGTACTTC,CASSPGGREETQYF
TRBJ2-3,TRBD1,NA,TRBV2,TGTGCCAGCAGGGGTCCGACAGGGAAGGCAGATACGCAGTATTTT,CASRGPTGKADTQYF
TRBJ1-5,NA,few,TRBV16,TGTGCCAGCAGCCGAGGAGAACAGCCCCAGCATTTT,CASSRGEQPQHF
TRBJ1-1,TRBD1,NA,TRBV10-3,TGTGCCATCAGTGGTAACAGGGGGCCTGAAGCTTTCTTT,CAISGNRGPEAFF
TRBJ2-1,NA,NA,TRBV11-2,TGTGCCAGCAGCTACCGGGACCGAAGGGGCAATGAGCAGTTCTTC,CASSYRDRRGNEQFF
TRBJ2-3,NA,NA,TRBV2,TGTGCCAGCAGTGTAAGGTCTAGCGGCACAGATACGCAGTATTTT,CASSVRSSGTDTQYF
TRBJ2-5,NA,once,TRBV7-6,TGTGCCAGCAGCTCGAACTCGGCCGGGGCCCAAGAGACCCAGTACTTC,CASSSNSAGAQETQYF
TRBJ2-6,NA,NA,TRBV5-1,TGCGCCAGCAGCTTGGTTACAGGGAACGGGGCCAACGTCCTGACTTTC,CASSLVTGNGANVLTF
TRBJ2-2,NA,NA,TRBV12-5,TGTGCTAGTGGTTTAGGGCAGGGGAACACCGGGGAGCTGTTTTTT,CASGLGQGNTGELFF
TRBJ2-1,NA,NA,TRBV6-1,TGTGCCAGCAGTGAAATAGGGGAGAACAATGAGCAGTTCTTC,CASSEIGENNEQFF
TRBJ1-2,NA,NA,TRBV7-8,TGTGCCAGCAGCTTTAAGACAGCTTTCTATGGCTACACCTTC,CASSFKTAFYGYTF
TRBJ2-7,TRBD2,once,TRBV2,TGTGCCAGCAGGGTACTAGCGGCCTACGAGCAGTACTTC,CASRVLAAYEQYF
TRBJ1-2,NA,NA,TRBV10-3,TGTGCCATCAGTGAGTCCTCCCCAGCCTATGGCTACACCTTC,CAISESSPAYGYTF
TRBJ1-1,NA,once,TRBV19,TGTGCCAGTAGCCGAACAGGGAATGAAGCTTTCTTT,CASSRTGNEAFF
TRBJ1-1,NA,medium-sized,TRBV9,TGTGCCAGCAGCGCCACGGCGGGTACTGAAGCTTTCTTT,CASSATAGTEAFF
TRBJ2-7,NA,NA,TRBV30,TGTGCCTGGAGGACAAACGGGAACGAGCAGTACTTC,CAWRTNGNEQYF
TRBJ1-1,NA,NA,TRBV19,TGTGCCAGTAGTGTTCGGGGCCCGACGCTGATTGAAGCTTTCTTT,CASSVRGPTLIEAFF
TRBJ1-5,NA,few,TRBV20-1,TGCAGTGCTCGAAGCAATCAGCCCCAGCATTTT,CSARSNQPQHF
TRBJ1-3,TRBD1,NA,TRBV30,TGTGCCTGGTATGGGGCCGGGACAGGGGTTCGAGGAAACACCATATATTTT,CAWYGAGTGVRGNTIYF
TRBJ2-7,TRBD2,NA,TRBV4-2,TGTGCCAGCAGCCAAGAGGCTAGCGGGGCCTACGAGCAGTACTTC,CASSQEASGAYEQYF
TRBJ2-1,TRBD2,NA,TRBV29-1,TGCAGCGGCCTAGCGGGAGTGCGTGAGCAGTTCTTC,CSGLAGVREQFF
TRBJ2-7,TRBD1,once,TRBV28,TGTGCCAGCAGCTTACAGGGGCCGCACTCCTACGAGCAGTACTTC,CASSLQGPHSYEQYF
TRBJ2-7,TRBD1,NA,TRBV5-6,TGTGCCAGCAGCTCGACAGGGCCTGGATTTAAAGAGCAGTACTTC,CASSSTGPGFKEQYF
TRBJ2-5,NA,NA,TRBV28,TGTGCCAGCAGCTCCCCACAAGAGACCCAGTACTTC,CASSSPQETQYF
TRBJ1-2,NA,few,TRBV7-9,TGTGCCAGCAGGGGTTCGGGCCGTAACTATGGCTACACCTTC,CASRGSGRNYGYTF
TRBJ2-1,TRBD2,NA,TRBV25-1,TGTGCCAGCAGTGAATTTAGCGGGAGGGCCTACAATGAGCAGTTCTTC,CASSEFSGRAYNEQFF
TRBJ2-7,TRBD2,NA,TRBV10-3,TGTGCCATCAGTCCCGGGACTAACTCCTACGAGCAGTACTTC,CAISPGTNSYEQYF
TRBJ2-3,TRBD2,NA,TRBV4-2,TGTGCCAGCAGCCGGACTAGCGGGGGGGGCACAGATACGCAGTATTTT,CASSRTSGGGTDTQYF
TRBJ2-7,NA,once,TRBV12-2,TGTGCAAGTCGCGCCACTAGCGCAAGAACCTACGAGCAGTACTTC,CASRATSARTYEQYF